What follows are 2 T cell receptor beta chains derived from one specimen sequenced in a study of neurological immune-mediated disorders. TCRdb reanalysed the 5' RACE reads using MiXCR and keeps one entry per CDR3 protein. The sample consists of about 74,000 distinct CDR3 sequences, 5.2% of them appearing once. Material for sequencing was PBMCs. The receptors were sampled from a young man with multiple sclerosis.

This clonotype was detected a few times. The germline gene is not matched at one end of the junction; a read error may be the cause. The rearrangement uses TRBV20-1 and TRBJ1-5, with D possibly being TRBD1 (5 bases). CDR3 size: 14 residues. Looked up from germline, CDR1 is DFQATT and CDR2 is SNEGSKA (reference sequence). The CDR3 reads CSAMGQAGDQPQNF. The DNA for the CDR3 is TGCAGTGCTATGGGGCAAGCCGGCGATCAGCCCCAGAATTTT.

The sample holds many counts of this clonotype. The chain joins TRBV24-1 to TRBJ2-1, with 9 nucleotides matching TRBD1. This CDR3 contains 16 residues. The V gene's germline CDR1 is KGHDR and CDR2 SFDVKD. V shed 2 bases, J shed 7 bases, and the junction held 8 bases outside the gene matches. CDR3 bases: TGTGCCACCAGTGATTGGGGACAGGGAACTTTTAATGAGCAGTTCTTC. It specifies CATSDWGQGTFNEQFF.